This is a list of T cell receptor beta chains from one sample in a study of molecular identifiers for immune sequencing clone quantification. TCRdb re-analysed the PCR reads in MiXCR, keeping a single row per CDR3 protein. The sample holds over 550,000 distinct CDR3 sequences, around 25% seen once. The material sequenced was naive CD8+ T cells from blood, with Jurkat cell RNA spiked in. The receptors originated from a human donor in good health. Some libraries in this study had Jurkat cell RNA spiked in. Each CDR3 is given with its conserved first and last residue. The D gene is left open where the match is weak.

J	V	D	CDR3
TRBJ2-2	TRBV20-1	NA	CSARDTDSYNTGELFF
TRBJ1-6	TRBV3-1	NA	CASSQGGYSYNSPLHF
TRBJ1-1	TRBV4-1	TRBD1	CASSQHTGGTEAFF
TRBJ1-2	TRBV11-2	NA	CASSLRERNYGYTF
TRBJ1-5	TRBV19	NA	CASSMGYQPQHF
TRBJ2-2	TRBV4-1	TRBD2	CASSQDGSGGTGELFF
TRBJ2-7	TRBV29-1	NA	CSAGGVADPYEQYF
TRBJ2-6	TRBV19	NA	CASSPPAGANVLTF
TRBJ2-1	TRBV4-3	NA	CASSQDGGRNNEQFF
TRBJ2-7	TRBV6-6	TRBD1	CASRVGQSYEQYF
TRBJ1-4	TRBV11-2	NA	CASSLGTQYEKLFF
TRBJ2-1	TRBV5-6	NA	CASSFGSPLYNEQFF
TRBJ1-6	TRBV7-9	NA	CASSSQGNSPLHF
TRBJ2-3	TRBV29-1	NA	CSVEDEVPRYTDTQYF
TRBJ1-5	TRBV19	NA	CASSSDFRYNQPQHF
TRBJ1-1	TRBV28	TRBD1	CASSPPQGAGTEAFF
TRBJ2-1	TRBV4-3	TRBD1	CASSPGTGADEQFF
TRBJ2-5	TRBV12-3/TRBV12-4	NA	CASSWSGDQETQYF
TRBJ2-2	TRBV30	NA	CAWGSSGELFF
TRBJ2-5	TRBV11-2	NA	CASSLDAARETQYF
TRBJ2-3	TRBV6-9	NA	CASSYSGLAGITDMQYF
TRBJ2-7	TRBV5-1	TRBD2	CASSPQAGEPLSEQYF
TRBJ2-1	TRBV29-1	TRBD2	CSVQRGDYNEQFF
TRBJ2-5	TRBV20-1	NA	CSAPEGGGNQETQYF
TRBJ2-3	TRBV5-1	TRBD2	CASSLERGGMDTQYF
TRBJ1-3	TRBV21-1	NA	CASKLSWTGNTIYF
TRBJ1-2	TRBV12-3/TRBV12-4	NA	CASSSAASSYGYTF
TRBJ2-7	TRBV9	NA	CASSPSGTNYEQYF
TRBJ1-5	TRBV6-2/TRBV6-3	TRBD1	CASTGQGPRNGQPQHF
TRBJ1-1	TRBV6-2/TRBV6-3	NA	CASSYGDWDTEAFF
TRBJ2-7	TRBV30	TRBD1	CAWSVRTGVHEQYF
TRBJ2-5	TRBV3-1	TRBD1	CASSAPGQGRRETQYF
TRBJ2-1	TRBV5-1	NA	CASSWAGKDEQFF
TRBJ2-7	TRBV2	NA	CASRNTRAAEQYF
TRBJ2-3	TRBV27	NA	CASSPLTGGDTQYF
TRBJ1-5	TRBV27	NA	CASSSHPNQPQHF
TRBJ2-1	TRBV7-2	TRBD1	CASSLPDRTNYDEQFF
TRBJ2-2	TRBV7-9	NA	CASSSRVPNIPGELFF
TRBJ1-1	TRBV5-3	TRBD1	CASGSGQGVLDTEAFF
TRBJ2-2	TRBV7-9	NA	CASSLFPGNTGELFF
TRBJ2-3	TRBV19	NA	CASRTGDTQYF
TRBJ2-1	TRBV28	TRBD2	CASSSGTRYGEQFF
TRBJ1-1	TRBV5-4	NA	CAILQGGSRDTEAFF
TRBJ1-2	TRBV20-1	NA	CSARQMGYGYTF
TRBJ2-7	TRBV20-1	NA	CSRRVVGSYEQYF
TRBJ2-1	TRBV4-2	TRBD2	CASSQDSAGATLFNEQFF
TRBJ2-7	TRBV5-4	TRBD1	CASSLVQGGSYEQYF
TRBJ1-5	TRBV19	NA	CASSGTLGNQPQHF
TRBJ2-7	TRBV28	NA	CASSPGTTHEQYF
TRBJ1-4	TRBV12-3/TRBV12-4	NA	CASSLIGGEPIF
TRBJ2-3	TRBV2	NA	CASSDPEYASTATQYF
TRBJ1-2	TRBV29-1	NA	CSVEGWGVNYGYTF
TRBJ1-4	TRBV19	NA	CASSSPTGSGEKLFF
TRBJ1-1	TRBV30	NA	CAWNDGGTEAFF
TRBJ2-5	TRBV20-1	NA	CSARDLRREETQYF
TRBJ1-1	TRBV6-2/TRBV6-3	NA	CAIQGISGVTEAFF